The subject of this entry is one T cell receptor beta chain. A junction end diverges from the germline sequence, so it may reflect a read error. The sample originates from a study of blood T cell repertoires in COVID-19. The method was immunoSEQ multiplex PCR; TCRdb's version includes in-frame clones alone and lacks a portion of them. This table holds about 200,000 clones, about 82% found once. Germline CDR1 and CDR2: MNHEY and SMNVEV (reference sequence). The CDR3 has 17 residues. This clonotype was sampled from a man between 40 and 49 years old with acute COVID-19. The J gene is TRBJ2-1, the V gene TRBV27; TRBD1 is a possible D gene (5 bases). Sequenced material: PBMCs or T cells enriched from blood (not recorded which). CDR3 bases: TGTGCCAGCAGTTTATTGTCTTACAGGCCCTCCCACAATGAGCAGTTCTTC. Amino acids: CASSLLSYRPSHNEQFF.